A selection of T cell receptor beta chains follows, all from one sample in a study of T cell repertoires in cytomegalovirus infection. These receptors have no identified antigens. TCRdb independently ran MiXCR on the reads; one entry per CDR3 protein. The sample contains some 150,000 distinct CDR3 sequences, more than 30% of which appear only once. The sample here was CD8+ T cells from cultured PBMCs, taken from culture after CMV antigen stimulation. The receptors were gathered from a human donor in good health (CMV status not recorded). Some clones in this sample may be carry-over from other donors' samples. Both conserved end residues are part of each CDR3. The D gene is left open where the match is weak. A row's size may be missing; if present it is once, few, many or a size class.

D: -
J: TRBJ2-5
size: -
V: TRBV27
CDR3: CASSLIGGPGSEETQYF
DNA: TGTGCCAGCAGTTTAATTGGGGGGCCTGGTTCGGAAGAGACCCAGTACTTC

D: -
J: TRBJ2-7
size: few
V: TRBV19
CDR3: CASNRDHEQYF
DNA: TGTGCCAGTAACAGGGACCACGAGCAGTACTTC

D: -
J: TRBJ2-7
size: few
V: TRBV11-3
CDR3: CASSIAQGGEQYF
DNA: TGTGCCAGCAGCATTGCTCAGGGTGGCGAGCAGTACTTC

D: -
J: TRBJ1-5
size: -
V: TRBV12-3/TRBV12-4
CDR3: CASSAGPGQPQHF
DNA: TGTGCCAGCAGCGCGGGCCCAGGACAGCCCCAGCATTTT

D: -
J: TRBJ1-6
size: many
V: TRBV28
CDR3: CASRSQGFSYNSPLHF
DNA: TGTGCCAGCAGATCACAGGGATTCTCCTATAATTCACCCCTCCACTTT

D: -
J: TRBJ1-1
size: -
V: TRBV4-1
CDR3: CASSQDRAGFEAFF
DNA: TGCGCCAGCAGCCAAGACAGGGCGGGCTTTGAAGCTTTCTTT

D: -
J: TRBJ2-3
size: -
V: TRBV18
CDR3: CASSPIDGGPDTQYF
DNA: TGTGCCAGCTCACCAATAGATGGGGGCCCAGATACGCAGTATTTT

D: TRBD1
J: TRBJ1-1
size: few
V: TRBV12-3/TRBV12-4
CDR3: CASTGQGGLMNTEAFF
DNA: TGTGCCAGCACCGGCCAGGGGGGTTTAATGAACACTGAAGCTTTCTTT

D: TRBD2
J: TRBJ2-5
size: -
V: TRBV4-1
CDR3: CASSPGTSGGIQETQYF
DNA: TGCGCCAGCAGCCCCGGGACTAGCGGGGGGATCCAAGAGACCCAGTACTTC

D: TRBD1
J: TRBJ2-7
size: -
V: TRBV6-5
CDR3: CASSYGTGGRYEQYF
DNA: TGTGCCAGCAGTTACGGGACAGGGGGCCGTTACGAGCAGTACTTC

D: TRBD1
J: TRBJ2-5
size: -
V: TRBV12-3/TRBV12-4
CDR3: CASSFRGQETQYF
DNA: TGTGCCAGCAGTTTCAGGGGGCAAGAGACCCAGTACTTC

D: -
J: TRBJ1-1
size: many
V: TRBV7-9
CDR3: CASSLLVRGSDTEAFF
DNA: TGTGCCAGCAGCCTGCTGGTCAGGGGATCCGACACTGAAGCTTTCTTT

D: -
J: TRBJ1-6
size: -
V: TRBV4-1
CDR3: CASSQDSGSLHF
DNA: TGCGCCAGCAGCCAAGATTCGGGTTCCCTCCACTTT

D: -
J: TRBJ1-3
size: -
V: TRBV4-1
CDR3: CASSPHGDTIYF
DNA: TGCGCCAGCAGCCCCCACGGAGACACCATATATTTT

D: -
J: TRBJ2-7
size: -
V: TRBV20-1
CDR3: CSARDPRSTCYEQYF
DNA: TGCAGTGCTAGAGATCCCCGATCAACTTGCTACGAGCAGTACTTC

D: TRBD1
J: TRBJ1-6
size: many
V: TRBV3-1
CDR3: CASSQGTGDAPLHF
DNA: TGTGCCAGCAGCCAAGGGACAGGGGATGCACCCCTCCACTTT

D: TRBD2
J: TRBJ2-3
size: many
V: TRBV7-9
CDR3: CASSLDPILAGAFTDTQYF
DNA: TGTGCCAGCAGCTTAGACCCGATTCTAGCGGGGGCCTTCACAGATACGCAGTATTTT

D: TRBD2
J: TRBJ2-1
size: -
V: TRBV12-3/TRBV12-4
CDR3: CASKTTSGGAHEQFF
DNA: TGTGCCAGCAAAACTACTAGCGGGGGGGCCCATGAGCAGTTCTTC

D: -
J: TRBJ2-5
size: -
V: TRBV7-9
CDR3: CASSETGQETQYF
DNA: TGTGCCAGCAGCGAGACAGGCCAAGAGACCCAGTACTTC

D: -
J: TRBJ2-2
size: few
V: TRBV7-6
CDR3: CASSRYNTGELFF
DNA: TGTGCCAGCAGCCGGTATAACACCGGGGAGCTGTTTTTT

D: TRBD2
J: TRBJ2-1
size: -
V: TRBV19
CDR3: CASRQPGLDVDEQFF
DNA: TGTGCCAGTAGACAACCGGGACTAGACGTGGATGAGCAGTTCTTC

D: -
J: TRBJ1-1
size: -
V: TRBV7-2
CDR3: CASSFLTTLNTEAFF
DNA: TGTGCCAGCAGCTTTCTTACGACACTTAACACTGAAGCTTTCTTT

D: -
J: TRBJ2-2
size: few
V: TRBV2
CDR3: CASSDGLAGELFF
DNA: TGTGCCAGCAGTGATGGGTTGGCCGGGGAGCTGTTTTTT

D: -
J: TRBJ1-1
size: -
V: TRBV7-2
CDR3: CASSLATEMNTEAFF
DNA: TGTGCCAGCAGCTTAGCGACAGAGATGAACACTGAAGCTTTCTTT

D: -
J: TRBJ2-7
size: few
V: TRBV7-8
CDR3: CASSLEAMGGDEQYF
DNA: TGTGCCAGCAGCTTAGAGGCGATGGGGGGAGACGAGCAGTACTTC

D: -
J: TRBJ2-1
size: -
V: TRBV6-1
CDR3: CASSDHRELGQFF
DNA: TGTGCCAGCAGTGACCACAGGGAGTTAGGGCAGTTCTTC